Sequencing of this T cell receptor (beta chain) was carried out in a study of cytomegalovirus exposure and HLA in healthy donors. Both 60 Vbeta primers and 13 Jbeta primers went into the PCR. Data came from immunoSEQ multiplex PCR; TCRdb stores just in-frame clones and leaves some out. The table has about 43,000 clones, around 77% seen once. After removal of 2 bases from V and 3 bases from J, the junction contained 6 bases not matched to a gene. Germline CDR1 reads MNHNS; CDR2 reads SASEGT. The CDR3 loop spans 16 amino acids. V gene TRBV6-1 combines with J gene TRBJ2-2; TRBD2 matches 7 bases. Source material: PBMCs. The clonotype originates from a man aged 30 to 39 in good health and CMV-seronegative. The CDR3 loop reads CASSERLSGDTGELFF. Here the CDR3 DNA reads TGTGCCAGCAGTGAAAGGTTGAGCGGGGACACCGGGGAGCTGTTTTTT.